These T cell receptor beta chains were read from a single sample in a study of CD8 T cells in ankylosing spondylitis. MiXCR, run by TCRdb on the 5' RACE reads, gives a single entry per CDR3 protein. The profile shows around 90,000 distinct CDR3 sequences, roughly 27% of them singletons. Sequenced: blood, either unsorted or a sorted T cell fraction (not recorded which). The source of these receptors is a male donor with ankylosing spondylitis or in good health (not recorded which). CDR3s include the opening cysteine and the closing phenylalanine or tryptophan.

V gene	J gene	CDR3 protein
TRBV5-1	TRBJ2-2	CASSPYRGSTGELFF
TRBV29-1	TRBJ2-1	CSAYILGNEQFF
TRBV10-1	TRBJ1-2	CASSESTGTGRGGYTF
TRBV28	TRBJ2-5	CASSSRGLLQETQYF
TRBV7-2	TRBJ2-5	CASSLGGDGETQYF
TRBV20-1	TRBJ2-2	CSARDTGELFF
TRBV7-9	TRBJ1-1	CASSTMGWGVNTEAFF
TRBV7-6	TRBJ2-1	CASSPSNGVYNEQFF
TRBV3-1	TRBJ2-7	CASSQPSRGNYEQYF
TRBV11-3	TRBJ1-1	CASSFSTNTEAFF
TRBV25-1	TRBJ2-3	CASSEFGGDAQYF
TRBV6-5	TRBJ1-5	CASSYSSRGQPQHF
TRBV5-6	TRBJ1-5	CASSFFSGNSNQPQHF
TRBV7-3	TRBJ2-7	CASSLIAGVGNEQYF
TRBV7-2	TRBJ2-1	CASSFRAREQFF
TRBV5-1	TRBJ2-1	CASSLVLGNSNEQFF
TRBV20-1	TRBJ2-4	CSAGGQGAAKNIQYF
TRBV5-1	TRBJ1-4	CASSLMGQLTNEKLFF
TRBV10-1	TRBJ2-3	CASSPQLAGDTQYF
TRBV5-1	TRBJ1-2	CASSLLEGSYGYTF
TRBV3-1	TRBJ1-1	CASSPQGARTEAFF
TRBV5-6	TRBJ2-7	CASSSSPGYEQYF